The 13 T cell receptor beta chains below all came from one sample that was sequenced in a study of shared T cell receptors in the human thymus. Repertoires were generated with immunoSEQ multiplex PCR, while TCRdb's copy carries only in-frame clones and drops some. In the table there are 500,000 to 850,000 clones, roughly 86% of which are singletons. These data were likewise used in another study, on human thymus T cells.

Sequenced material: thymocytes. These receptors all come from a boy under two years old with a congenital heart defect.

The CDR3 bases are TGCGCCAGCAGTCACGAAAGGTTGACAGCTAGTTATGGCTACACCTTC. Its protein is CASSHERLTASYGYTF. The chain recombines TRBV4-1 with TRBJ1-2; possibly TRBD1 for D (5 bases). The germline V gene has CDR1 MGHRA and CDR2 YSYEKL. V lost 6 bases and J lost 5, with 22 bases in between. The CDR3 totals 16 residues.

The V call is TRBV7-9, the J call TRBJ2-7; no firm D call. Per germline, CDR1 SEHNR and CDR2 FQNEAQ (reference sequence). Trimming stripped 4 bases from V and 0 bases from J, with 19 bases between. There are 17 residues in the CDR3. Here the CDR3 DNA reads TGTGCCAGCAGCTCCCTCGTGGAGCTACCACTCTCCTACGAGCAGTACTTC. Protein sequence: CASSSLVELPLSYEQYF.

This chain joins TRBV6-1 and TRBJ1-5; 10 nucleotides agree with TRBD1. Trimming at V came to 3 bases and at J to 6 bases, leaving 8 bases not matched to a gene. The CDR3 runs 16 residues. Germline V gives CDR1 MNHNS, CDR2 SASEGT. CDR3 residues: CASSEVGQGVRQPQHF. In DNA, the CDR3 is TGTGCCAGCAGTGAGGTAGGACAGGGGGTTCGTCAGCCCCAGCATTTT.

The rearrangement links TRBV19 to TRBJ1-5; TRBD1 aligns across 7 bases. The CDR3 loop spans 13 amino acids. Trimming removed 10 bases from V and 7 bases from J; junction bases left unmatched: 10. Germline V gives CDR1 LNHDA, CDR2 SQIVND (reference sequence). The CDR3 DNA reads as TGTGCCATCTCGACAGGGTTAGAGCAGCCCCAGCATTTT. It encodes CAISTGLEQPQHF.

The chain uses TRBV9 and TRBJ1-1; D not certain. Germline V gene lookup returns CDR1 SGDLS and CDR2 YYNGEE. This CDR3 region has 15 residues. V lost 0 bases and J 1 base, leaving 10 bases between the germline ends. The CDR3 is CASSVEEVPNTEAFF. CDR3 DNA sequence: TGTGCCAGCAGCGTAGAAGAGGTCCCGAACACTGAAGCTTTCTTT.

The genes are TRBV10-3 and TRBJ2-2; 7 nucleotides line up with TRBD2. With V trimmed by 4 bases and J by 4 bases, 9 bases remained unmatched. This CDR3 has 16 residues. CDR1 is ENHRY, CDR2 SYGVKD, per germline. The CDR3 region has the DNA TGTGCCATCAGTGCCCCGGCGGGGGAGATCACCGGGGAGCTGTTTTTT. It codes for CAISAPAGEITGELFF.

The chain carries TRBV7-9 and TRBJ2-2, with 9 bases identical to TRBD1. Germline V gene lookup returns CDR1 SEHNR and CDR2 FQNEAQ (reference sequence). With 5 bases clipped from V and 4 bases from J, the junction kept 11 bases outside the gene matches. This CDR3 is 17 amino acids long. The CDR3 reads CASSNPRDREITGELFF. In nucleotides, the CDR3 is TGTGCCAGCAGCAACCCCCGGGACAGGGAAATCACCGGGGAGCTGTTTTTT.

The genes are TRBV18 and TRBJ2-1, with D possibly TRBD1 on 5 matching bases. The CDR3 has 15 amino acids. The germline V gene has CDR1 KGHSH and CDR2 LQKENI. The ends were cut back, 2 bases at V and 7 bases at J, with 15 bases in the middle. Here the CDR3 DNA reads TGTGCCAGCTCACCAAACGACAGAATTTCTAATGAGCAGTTCTTC. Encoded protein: CASSPNDRISNEQFF.

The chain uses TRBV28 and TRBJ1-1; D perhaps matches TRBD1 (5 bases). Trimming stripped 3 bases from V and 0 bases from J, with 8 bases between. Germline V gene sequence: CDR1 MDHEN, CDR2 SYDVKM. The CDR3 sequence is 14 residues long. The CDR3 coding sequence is TGTGCCAGCAGTTTCTCGGGGGTGAACACTGAAGCTTTCTTT. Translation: CASSFSGVNTEAFF.

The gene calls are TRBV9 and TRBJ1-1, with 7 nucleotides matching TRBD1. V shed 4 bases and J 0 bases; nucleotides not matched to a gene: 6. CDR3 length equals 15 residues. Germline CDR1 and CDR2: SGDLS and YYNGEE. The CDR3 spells CASSPPGQMNTEAFF. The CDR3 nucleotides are TGTGCCAGCAGCCCACCGGGACAGATGAACACTGAAGCTTTCTTT.

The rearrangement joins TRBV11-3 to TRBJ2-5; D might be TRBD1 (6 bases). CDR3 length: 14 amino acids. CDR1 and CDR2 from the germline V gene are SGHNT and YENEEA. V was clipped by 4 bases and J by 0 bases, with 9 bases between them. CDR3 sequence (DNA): TGTGCCAGCAGCTCAACAGGGAACCAAGAGACCCAGTACTTC. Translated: CASSSTGNQETQYF. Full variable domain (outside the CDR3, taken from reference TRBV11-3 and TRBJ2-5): EAGVVQSPRYKIIEKKQPVAFWCNPISGHNTLYWYLQNLGQGPELLIRYENEEAVDDSQLPKDRFSAERLKGVDSTLKIQPAELGDSAVYLCASSSTGNQETQYFGPGTRLLVL.

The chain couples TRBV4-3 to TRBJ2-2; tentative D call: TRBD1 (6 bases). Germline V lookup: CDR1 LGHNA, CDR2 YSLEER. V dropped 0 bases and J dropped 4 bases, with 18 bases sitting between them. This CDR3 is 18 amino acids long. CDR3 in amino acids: CASSQDNLIRGSTGELFF. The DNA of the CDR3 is TGCGCCAGCAGCCAAGATAATTTAATCAGGGGAAGCACCGGGGAGCTGTTTTTT.

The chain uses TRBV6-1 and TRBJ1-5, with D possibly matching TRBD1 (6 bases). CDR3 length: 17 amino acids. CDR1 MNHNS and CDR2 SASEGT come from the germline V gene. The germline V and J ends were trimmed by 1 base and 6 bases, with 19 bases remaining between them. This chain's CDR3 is CASSEGQAEKYTQPQHF. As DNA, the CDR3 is TGTGCCAGCAGTGAAGGACAGGCGGAGAAATACACTCAGCCCCAGCATTTT.